The 18 T cell receptor beta chains presented below share a single source sample, sequenced in a study of blood T cell repertoires in COVID-19. Repertoires were generated with immunoSEQ multiplex PCR, while TCRdb's copy carries only in-frame clones and drops some. The table includes around 170,000 clones, roughly 87% detected once. Sequenced sample: PBMCs or T cells enriched from blood (not recorded which). These receptors were taken from a woman between 45 and 65 years old who had recovered from COVID-19.

The rearrangement uses TRBV29-1 and TRBJ2-1; possibly TRBD2 for D (5 bases). This CDR3 region has 11 residues. The germline gives CDR1 SQVTM, CDR2 ANQGSEA. The V end lost 4 bases, the J end lost 4 bases, and 5 bases lay between the germline ends. The DNA of the CDR3 is TGCAGCGTTGGGGAGTACAATGAGCAGTTCTTC. Translated: CSVGEYNEQFF.

This clone was recorded only once. The chain is built from TRBV13 and TRBJ2-3, with TRBD2 matching 12 bases. The germline V gene has CDR1 PRHDT and CDR2 FYEKMQ (reference sequence). The CDR3 extends over 16 amino acids. V lost 5 bases, J lost 6 bases, and 9 bases stayed unmatched. CDR3 sequence (DNA): TGTGCCAGCAGCGCTAGCGGGAGGGGTTATGAGGATACGCAGTATTTT. Protein sequence: CASSASGRGYEDTQYF.

In regard to this clone: This CDR3 is also generated by other DNA sequences in the sample. J is TRBJ1-2 and V is TRBV7-8, with a weak D call TRBD1 (5 bases). The CDR3 runs 13 residues. With 5 bases removed from V and 3 bases from J, the gap between germline ends came to 10 bases. The germline V gene encodes CDR1 SGHVS and CDR2 FQNEAQ. The CDR3 coding sequence is TGTGCCAGCAGCCGAGACAGAGACTATGGCTACACCTTC. Protein product: CASSRDRDYGYTF.

The chain couples TRBV18 to TRBJ2-5; D is perhaps TRBD2 (7 bases). The length of the CDR3 is 13 residues. The V gene lost 8 bases and the J gene lost 4 bases, with 14 bases spanning the gap. Per the germline V gene, CDR1 is KGHSH and CDR2 is LQKENI. CDR3: CASHRGARETQYF. The CDR3 DNA is TGTGCCAGCCATCGGGGGGCTAGAGAGACCCAGTACTTC.

This clone was detected once. The chain is built from TRBV6-1 and TRBJ1-5, with TRBD1 identical over 8 bases. After removal of 4 bases from V and 0 bases from J, the junction contained 14 bases not matched to a gene. The V gene's germline CDR1 is MNHNS and CDR2 SASEGT. The CDR3 spans 19 residues. This CDR3 is CASSGSGQGGFYSNQPQHF. Here the CDR3 DNA reads TGTGCCAGCAGTGGTTCCGGACAGGGCGGGTTTTATAGCAATCAGCCCCAGCATTTT.

This clone was recorded a few times. J is TRBJ2-5 and V is TRBV4-2; D remains ambiguous. There are 14 residues in the CDR3. Looked up from germline, CDR1 is LGHNA and CDR2 is YNFKEQ. Trimming took 1 base from V and 3 from J, leaving 9 bases between them. The CDR3 DNA reads TGTGCCAGCAGCCAAGGGCCGGGTGAAGAGACCCAGTACTTC. As protein: CASSQGPGEETQYF.

The chain combines TRBV11-3 with TRBJ1-1; the D gene is possibly TRBD1 (5 bases). Germline lookup yields CDR1 SGHNT and CDR2 YENEEA. Trimming cost V 2 bases and J 5 bases, with 15 bases left between them. The CDR3 has 15 residues. CDR3 protein: CASSLRGRVGTEAFF. In nucleotides, the CDR3 is TGTGCCAGCAGCTTAAGAGGCAGGGTCGGTACTGAAGCTTTCTTT.

This chain joins TRBV18 and TRBJ2-1; 10 bases line up with TRBD2. CDR1 is KGHSH, CDR2 LQKENI, per germline. The junction had 7 bases not matched to a gene; V was cut back by 1 base and J by 7 bases. The CDR3 length is 16 residues. For the CDR3, the DNA is TGTGCCAGCTCACCACAGAAGCGGGAGGGCTGGAATGAGCAGTTCTTC. Amino acids: CASSPQKREGWNEQFF.

The chain links TRBV4-3 to TRBJ2-1; 7 bases agree with TRBD2. The CDR3 is 17 amino acids. The J segment lost 2 bases and the V segment lost 5 bases, leaving 12 bases of the junction unmatched. Germline CDR1 reads LGHNA; CDR2 reads YSLEER. The CDR3 region has the DNA TGCGCCAGCAGCACTCGGGACGCCGGACTAGCCTACAATGAGCAGTTCTTC. Translation: CASSTRDAGLAYNEQFF.

The genes are TRBV7-8 and TRBJ2-7, with a possible D match to TRBD2 (6 bases). The CDR3 length is 16 residues. In germline, CDR1 is SGHVS, CDR2 FQNEAQ. V lost 5 bases and J lost 6, with 23 bases in between. The CDR3 loop is CASSPPLGYPGAEQYF. The CDR3 DNA is TGTGCCAGCAGCCCGCCCCTCGGCTACCCGGGAGCCGAGCAGTACTTC.

The J gene is TRBJ2-1, the V gene TRBV18, with 11 nucleotides matching TRBD2. Germline V gene sequence: CDR1 KGHSH, CDR2 LQKENI. CDR3 length: 18 residues. The trim removed 3 bases at V and 3 bases at J, leaving 10 bases unmatched. The CDR3 DNA reads as TGTGCCAGCTCACCCCGGATAACTAGCGGGAGTTTCTACAATGAGCAGTTCTTC. It encodes CASSPRITSGSFYNEQFF.

The chain has TRBV29-1 and TRBJ2-7, with TRBD2 identical over 12 bases. Germline assignment: CDR1 SQVTM and CDR2 ANQGSEA. The CDR3 loop spans 24 amino acids. V dropped 5 bases and J dropped 3; count of bases not matched to a gene: 35. The CDR3 here is CSVRVTTSGSTRPVRGCHLYEQYF. For the CDR3, the DNA is TGCAGCGTTCGGGTAACGACTAGCGGGAGTACCCGGCCCGTCAGGGGGTGTCATCTCTACGAGCAGTACTTC.

The J gene is TRBJ1-4, the V gene TRBV3-1 (or the pseudogene TRBV3-2), with 9 bases identical to TRBD1. The J segment lost 3 bases and the V segment lost 6 bases, leaving 8 bases of the junction unmatched. The CDR3 runs to 16 residues. Looked up from germline, CDR1 is LGHDT and CDR2 is YNNKEL (reference sequence). The CDR3 sequence: CASRQTGGRSNEKLFF. As DNA, the CDR3 is TGTGCCAGCAGGCAGACAGGGGGGCGATCTAATGAAAAACTGTTTTTT.

The chain recombines TRBV18 with TRBJ2-7, with D maybe TRBD1 (6 bases). Germline V gives CDR1 KGHSH, CDR2 LQKENI. V was shortened by 1 base and J by 6 bases, with 7 bases between the two germline ends. This CDR3 is 12 amino acids long. The CDR3 region has the DNA TGTGCCAGCTCACCACAGACAGGCGAGCAGTACTTC. It codes for CASSPQTGEQYF.

The rearrangement joins TRBV4-1 to TRBJ1-5; TRBD1 matches at 8 bases. Trimming at V came to 1 base and at J to 2 bases, leaving 7 bases not matched to a gene. Germline V gene data show CDR1 as MGHRA and CDR2 as YSYEKL. This CDR3 has 17 amino acids. This CDR3 is CASSQAPSGQGNQPQHF. In DNA, the CDR3 is TGCGCCAGCAGCCAAGCGCCGTCGGGACAGGGCAATCAGCCCCAGCATTTT.

The chain recombines TRBV10-3 with TRBJ1-1; D remains unclear. Germline V CDR1 and CDR2: ENHRY, SYGVKD. Trimming stripped 1 base from V and 3 bases from J, with 9 bases between. The CDR3 contains 14 residues. CDR3 nucleotide sequence: TGTGCCATCAGTGAGTATCGCGCGGACACTGAAGCTTTCTTT. Protein product: CAISEYRADTEAFF.

The rearrangement links TRBV12-5 to TRBJ2-1, with 13 bases lining up with TRBD2. Looked up from germline, CDR1 is LGHNT and CDR2 is FRNRAP. After removal of 5 bases from V and 1 base from J, the junction contained 5 bases not matched to a gene. The CDR3 is 17 residues long. The CDR3 bases are TGTGCTAGTGGTCCGCGACTAGCGGGAGGATCCTACAATGAGCAGTTCTTC. This encodes CASGPRLAGGSYNEQFF.

This chain links TRBV20-1 with TRBJ2-2; TRBD2 aligns across 10 bases. Germline V gives CDR1 DFQATT, CDR2 SNEGSKA (reference sequence). The trim removed 3 bases at V and 8 bases at J, leaving 12 bases unmatched. The CDR3 is 16 residues long. CDR3 nucleotides: TGCAGTGCTAGTACTAGCGGGACCCCCACCCCTGGGGAGCTGTTTTTT. Translating it yields CSASTSGTPTPGELFF.